This T cell receptor (beta chain) stems from a study of CD8 T cells in Susac syndrome. Multiple sclerosis controls were treatment-naive patients with stable or active relapsing-remitting disease. TEMRA cells were FACS-enriched, with CD8+ and CD4+ T cells isolated negatively. With random hexamers, 0.5 to 1 ug RNA was reverse transcribed. One entry per CDR3 protein, called by TCRdb with MiXCR from the immunoSEQ multiplex PCR reads. The sample records more than 150,000 distinct CDR3 sequences, approximately 96% being singletons. The germline V gene has CDR1 SGHDN and CDR2 FVKESK. Unmatched junction bases numbered 11, after V lost 6 bases and J lost 10 bases. The CDR3 totals 15 residues.

The rearrangement joins TRBV14 to TRBJ1-6; 8 nucleotides agree with TRBD1. The TCR originated in a human donor with multiple sclerosis. The sample comprised CD8+ T cells from PBMCs. In DNA, the CDR3 is TGTGCCAGCAGACTGGTGGACAGGGCTCAATCACCCCTCCACTTT. Protein sequence: CASRLVDRAQSPLHF.